The 5 T cell receptor beta chains presented below share a single source sample, sequenced in a study of regulatory T cells in long-lasting Graves disease. Through Arm-PCR of CDR3 regions and iRepertoire HTBI primers, TCR beta libraries were built. Each CDR3 protein gets one entry after TCRdb re-called the multiplex PCR reads with MiXCR. The data hold roughly 380,000 distinct CDR3 sequences, with 15% to 17% observed a single time. Time point given: newly diagnosed GD, antithyroid drugs for less than 3 months. TCR sequences were obtained from RNA taken from PBMCs. Sequenced here: peripheral blood mononuclear cells (PBMCs), sampled at new diagnosis, from a patient treated with antithyroid drugs. These receptors were collected from a female donor with Graves disease.

The rearrangement links TRBV9 to TRBJ1-1; possibly TRBD1 for D (6 bases). The germline V gene has CDR1 SGDLS and CDR2 YYNGEE. This CDR3 is built from 14 residues. Trimming left V 2 bases short and J 4 bases short, with 12 bases between. The CDR3, as DNA: TGTGCCAGCAGCGTCAGCAGGGGTGGCACTGAAGCTTTCTTT. Translation: CASSVSRGGTEAFF.

This clonotype was seen repeatedly, ten times or more. This chain connects TRBV7-8 to TRBJ2-1; TRBD2 agrees at 10 bases. Germline-derived CDR1 and CDR2 are SGHVS and FQNEAQ. The CDR3 is made up of 14 amino acids. The V and J ends lost 4 bases and 9 bases, in that order; junction bases with no gene match: 6. The CDR3 bases are TGTGCCAGCAGCTGGACTAGCGGAGCCACTGAGCAGTTCTTC. Translated, it gives CASSWTSGATEQFF.

This clonotype was observed many times. The chain carries TRBV11-2 and TRBJ2-7, with D maybe TRBD2 (6 bases). Per germline, CDR1 SGHAT and CDR2 FQNNGV. The V gene lost 2 bases and the J gene lost 2 bases, with 10 bases spanning the gap. This CDR3 is 14 amino acids long. CDR3 DNA sequence: TGTGCCAGCAGCTTAATAGCGGACACCTACGAGCAGTACTTC. Residues: CASSLIADTYEQYF. Complete variable domain (other parts from reference TRBV11-2 and TRBJ2-7): EAGVAQSPRYKIIEKRQSVAFWCNPISGHATLYWYQQILGQGPKLLIQFQNNGVVDDSQLPKDRFSAERLKGVDSTLKIQPAKLEDSAVYLCASSLIADTYEQYFGPGTRLTVT.

In this sample, this clonotype turned up a few times. This chain links TRBV27 with TRBJ2-7, with D perhaps given as TRBD1 or TRBD2 (6 bases each). V lost 5 bases, J lost 2 bases, and 25 bases lay in between. The CDR3 contains 18 residues. Germline V lookup: CDR1 MNHEY, CDR2 SMNVEV (reference sequence). CDR3 coding DNA: TGTGCCAGCAGTCCCAACCCCTTGGGCAGGAGGGGGACCTACGAGCAGTACTTC. It encodes CASSPNPLGRRGTYEQYF.

This clonotype was counted only a few times. J is TRBJ1-1 and V is TRBV27, with D unclear. The CDR3 contains 13 residues. The V and J ends lost 0 bases and 7 bases respectively, with 9 bases between them. Germline V gene sequence: CDR1 MNHEY, CDR2 SMNVEV (reference sequence). The CDR3 loop is CASSLSKYGEAFF. The CDR3 region has the DNA TGTGCCAGCAGTTTATCAAAATACGGTGAAGCTTTCTTT.